Listed here is a single T cell receptor (beta chain). Its antigen is undetermined. Orbital computed tomography and thyroid ultrasound, along with TRAb, serum thyroxine and clinical symptoms, underpinned diagnosis. The PBMC fraction was derived from around 9.5 ml of fresh peripheral blood. These data belong to a study of Graves' ophthalmopathy and Graves' hyperthyroidism. Study as a whole: Samples of peripheral blood were obtained at initial diagnosis, prior to treatment of any kind. Overall study results and limits: Blood also harbored most expanded thyroid clonotypes above 0.001 frequency.

As the template, RNA transcripts were used to amplify TCR beta CDR3 regions. First-round RT-PCR with HTBI primers preceded a second-round multiplex PCR. TCRdb analysed the multiplex PCR reads with MiXCR anew, one entry per CDR3 protein. This table has roughly 39,000 distinct CDR3 sequences, 45% to 55% appearing once. The sequence came from an adult woman with stable Graves' hyperthyroidism. The sequenced material came from peripheral blood.

The DNA for the CDR3 is TGTGCCAGCAGCTTAGGGGCGAGTAATCAAGAGACCCAGTACTTC. Protein: CASSLGASNQETQYF. The rearrangement joins TRBV7-3 to TRBJ2-5; a possible D gene is TRBD1 (5 bases). The CDR3 loop spans 15 amino acids. Germline values: CDR1 SGHTA, CDR2 FQGTGA. V lost 2 bases and J 2 bases, leaving 12 bases between the germline ends.